This TCR beta chain was observed in a study of blood T cell repertoires in COVID-19. As for the study in general: Whether acute or convalescent, the COVID-19 samples came from the United States, Italy and Spain. The analysed material was cDNA or gDNA that came from T cells, B-cell-depleted T cells, or PBMCs.

Germline V gene sequence: CDR1 LGHNA, CDR2 YNFKEQ. After removal of 0 bases from V and 7 bases from J, the junction contained 4 bases not matched to a gene. CDR3 length equals 15 residues. In the original workflow: Reference gene primer amplification gave estimated nucleated cell counts. Here immunoSEQ multiplex PCR was the method, and the copy in TCRdb shows in-frame clones only, minus some. D and trimming come from the DNA, and the V and J calls and clone size come from that table. This table holds approximately 80,000 clones, 65% to 85% found once. This clone was counted a few times. The sequenced sample was peripheral blood. The chain links TRBV4-2 to TRBJ2-3; TRBD2 matches at 10 bases. This TCR derives from an older man with active or convalescent COVID-19. The CDR3 spells CASSQDSSGGNTQYF. CDR3 coding DNA: TGTGCCAGCAGCCAAGATTCTAGCGGGGGAAATACGCAGTATTTT.